Below, 5 T cell receptor beta chains from the same sample are listed, as sequenced in a study of T cells after yellow fever vaccination (dated by TCRdb to the late 2010s). The library was built by means of 5' RACE. Instrument on record: Illumina HiSeq 2500. Using fastp trimming at Q25 and MiXCR clonotype assembly, TCRdb reanalyzed the public sequencing data and kept in-frame beta chains. Under each unique CDR3 protein, matching rows form one entry showing the most common genes and DNA. The sample table shows about 30,000 distinct CDR3 sequences, and around 4.3% are seen once. In total, the top ten clones hold 35% to 50% of the sample. The intended sense of this specimen's treatment or condition label: live attenuated yellow fever vaccine strain. The sequencing used CD8+ T cells sorted from PBMCs, collected 5 days after the yellow fever booster vaccination. These receptors came from a man younger than 45 who received the YFV17D yellow fever vaccine.

This clonotype was seen at least ten times. The rearrangement uses TRBV5-5 and TRBJ2-3; D uncertain. This CDR3 has 14 amino acids. CDR1 SGHKS and CDR2 YYEKEE come from the germline V gene (reference sequence). Trimming took 2 bases from V and 2 from J, leaving 9 bases between them. CDR3 nucleotide sequence: TGTGCCAGCAGCTTCTTGGGTCCCACAGATACGCAGTATTTT. This codes for CASSFLGPTDTQYF.

This clonotype was counted many times. The rearrangement joins TRBV12-3 or TRBV12-4 to TRBJ1-2; D ambiguous. The germline V and J ends were trimmed by 6 bases and 7 bases, with 18 bases remaining between them. The CDR3 consists of 14 residues. The CDR3 loop is CASSPPETSGGYTF. Written as DNA, the CDR3 is TGTGCCAGCAGCCCACCGGAAACCTCGGGTGGCTACACCTTC.

This clonotype was detected many times. For the CDR3, the DNA is TGTGCCAGCAGTAACCTTGGACTAGCGGGAGAGGGGAGCTCCTACGAGCAGTACTTC. Translating it yields CASSNLGLAGEGSSYEQYF. This chain links TRBV6-4 with TRBJ2-7; 13 bases are a match to TRBD2. Trimming cost V 5 bases and J 0 bases; bases outside gene matches: 13. This CDR3 is built from 19 residues. Per germline, CDR1 MRHNA and CDR2 SNTAGT.

This clonotype was recorded at least ten times. This chain's CDR3 is CASSLDGGGRLEQFF. The CDR3 DNA reads as TGTGCCAGCAGCTTGGACGGAGGGGGGAGGTTGGAGCAGTTCTTC. This chain uses TRBV7-6 with TRBJ2-1, with D perhaps being TRBD1 or TRBD2 (6 bases each). Trimming stripped 3 bases from V and 10 bases from J, with 19 bases between. CDR3 length: 15 residues. Germline loops: CDR1 SGHVS, CDR2 FNYEAQ.

This clonotype has at least ten counts. V and J are TRBV27 and TRBJ2-5; 9 bases are a match to TRBD2. The length of the CDR3 is 14 residues. Germline CDR1 and CDR2: MNHEY and SMNVEV (reference sequence). The V gene end was trimmed by 8 bases and the J gene end by 4 bases; junction bases not matched to a gene: 8. CDR3 bases: TGTGCCAGCGGGCTAGCGGGGAGAGGAGAGACCCAGTACTTC. This sequence encodes CASGLAGRGETQYF.